This T cell receptor beta chain is drawn from a study of blood T cell repertoires in COVID-19. Across the study: COVID-19 samples, acute and convalescent, were from the United States, Italy and Spain.

V lost 5 bases and J lost 5, with 10 bases in between. Germline-derived CDR1 and CDR2 are SGHTA and FQGNSA. This CDR3 contains 13 residues. The protocol was immunoSEQ multiplex PCR, while the TCRdb copy is restricted to in-frame clones and leaves out a portion. The table has 90,000 to 100,000 clones, around nine tenths seen once. The clonotype was recovered from a man at least 80 years old with acute or convalescent COVID-19. Source material: peripheral blood. V usage is TRBV7-2 and J usage is TRBJ1-5; tentative D call: TRBD1 (5 bases). CDR3 nucleotide sequence: TGTGCCAGCAGCCGTGACAGTTATCAGCCCCAGCATTTT. This sequence encodes CASSRDSYQPQHF.